This T cell receptor (beta chain) was captured in a study of blood T cell repertoires in COVID-19. The wider study: Samples taken during acute and convalescent COVID-19 were collected in the United States, Italy and Spain. Nucleic acid was either cDNA or gDNA, and it came from T cells, B-cell-depleted T cells, or PBMCs.

This clone was recorded only once. The CDR3 loop spans 13 amino acids. Trimming took off 3 bases at V and 3 bases at J, with 7 bases between the two ends. Authors' data handling: Estimated nucleated cell counts came from reference gene primer amplification. Sequencing was performed with immunoSEQ multiplex PCR; in TCRdb, only in-frame clones are kept and a portion is missing. V and J calls and clone size are copied from that table; D and trimming were computed from the DNA. The repertoire includes tens of thousands of clones, approximately 90% of them detected once, and approximately 8.8% sits in the top ten.

The chain couples TRBV12-3 or TRBV12-4 to TRBJ2-3; D remains ambiguous. Material for sequencing was peripheral blood. The sequence derives from a human donor with active COVID-19. The donor label of this sample is uncertain. The CDR3 loop reads CASSFRETDTQYF. The CDR3 region has the DNA TGTGCCAGCAGTTTTCGAGAAACAGATACGCAGTATTTT.